This T cell receptor (beta chain) was profiled in a study of blood T cell repertoires in COVID-19. Whole-study context: T cells, B-cell-depleted T cells, or PBMCs provided the cDNA or gDNA that served as material.

The ends were cut back, 6 bases at V and 1 base at J, with 12 bases in the middle. The germline V gene has CDR1 SQVTM and CDR2 ANQGSEA. The CDR3 is 14 amino acids. Study processing details: It was from reference gene primer amplification that nucleated cell counts were estimated. The method was immunoSEQ multiplex PCR; TCRdb's version includes in-frame clones alone and lacks a portion of them. V and J calls and clone size are those listed in that table; D and trimming were worked out from the DNA. The table has roughly 90,000 clones, around nine tenths seen once. The source of this sequence is a man in his forties with acute or convalescent COVID-19. Material for sequencing was peripheral blood. The chain has TRBV29-1 and TRBJ2-2; D is perhaps TRBD2 (6 bases). Written as DNA, the CDR3 is TGCAGCGTCGGGGGACCCTTGAACACCGGGGAGCTGTTTTTT. Amino acid sequence: CSVGGPLNTGELFF.